These 15 T cell receptor beta chains came from one sample sequenced in a study of identical twins. TCRdb reanalysed the 5' RACE reads using MiXCR and keeps one entry per CDR3 protein. The sample carries just under 650,000 distinct CDR3 sequences, 7.1% recorded once. The same specimen was also included in a second study, on yellow fever vaccine responses in identical twins.

The specimen sequenced was PBMCs. The source of these receptors is a woman aged 18 to 35 in good health.

The chain's CDR3 is CASRTRTLDYEQFF. CDR3 nucleotide sequence: TGTGCCAGCAGAACTAGGACCCTAGATTATGAGCAGTTCTTC. This chain uses TRBV6-2 or TRBV6-3 with TRBJ2-1, with D perhaps matching TRBD2 (5 bases). CDR3 length equals 14 residues. Trimming pared 6 bases from V and 8 bases from J, leaving 17 bases between. Germline-derived CDR1 and CDR2 are MNHEY and SVGEGT.

The V call is TRBV29-1, the J call TRBJ1-1; D remains ambiguous. The CDR3 runs 14 residues. The V end was cut by 3 bases, the J end by 0 bases, with 11 bases between. Germline loops: CDR1 SQVTM, CDR2 ANQGSEA. CDR3 sequence: CSVDSPQMNTEAFF. The CDR3 nucleotides read TGCAGCGTTGATTCCCCACAGATGAACACTGAAGCTTTCTTT. Based on the CDR3 plus reference TRBV29-1 and TRBJ1-1, the full variable domain is SAVISQKPSRDICQRGTSLTIQCQVDSQVTMMFWYRQQPGQSLTLIATANQGSEATYESGFVIDKFPISRPNLTFSTLTVSNMSPEDSSIYLCSVDSPQMNTEAFFGQGTRLTVV.

The chain is built from TRBV6-5 and TRBJ2-7, with 7 bases fitting TRBD2. Germline V gene lookup returns CDR1 MNHEY and CDR2 SVGAGI. The CDR3 has 14 amino acids. V shed 0 bases, J shed 7 bases, and the junction held 6 bases outside the gene matches. CDR3 nucleotide sequence: TGTGCCAGCAGTTACTCTAGGGAGGGTCGGGAGCAGTACGTC. This sequence encodes CASSYSREGREQYV.

V usage is TRBV5-1 and J usage is TRBJ2-4, with 12 nucleotides matching TRBD2. This CDR3 spans 15 amino acids. Germline CDR1 reads SGHRS; CDR2 reads YFSETQ. V lost 5 bases to trimming and J lost 7 bases; unmatched junction nucleotides: 7. For the CDR3, the DNA is TGCGCCAGCAGACCGACTAGCGGGAGTAAGAACATTCAGTACTTC. This gives the protein CASRPTSGSKNIQYF.

This clonotype was seen at least ten times. This chain links TRBV29-1 with TRBJ2-1; tentatively, D is TRBD1 (6 bases). The V gene lost 3 bases and the J gene lost 0 bases, with 15 bases spanning the gap. CDR1 is SQVTM, CDR2 ANQGSEA, per germline. The CDR3 sequence is 16 residues long. The CDR3 spells CSVDSGHLSSYNEQFF. CDR3 sequence (DNA): TGCAGCGTTGACTCGGGACATCTGAGCTCCTACAATGAGCAGTTCTTC.

There are a few counts of this clonotype. The chain combines TRBV20-1 with TRBJ2-7; TRBD2 is a possible D gene (6 bases). With 6 bases removed from V and 6 bases from J, the gap between germline ends came to 12 bases. CDR1 DFQATT and CDR2 SNEGSKA come from the germline V gene (reference sequence). This CDR3 is 11 amino acids long. The CDR3 DNA follows: TGCAGTGCCGGGGGTGGGGGCGAGCAGTACGTC. It codes for CSAGGGGEQYV.

The table lists this clonotype with a few counts. The chain couples TRBV5-5 to TRBJ2-7; 7 bases line up with TRBD1. The germline gives CDR1 SGHKS, CDR2 YYEKEE (reference sequence). The J segment lost 3 bases and the V segment lost 0 bases, leaving 6 bases of the junction unmatched. This CDR3 is 15 amino acids long. Here the CDR3 DNA reads TGTGCCAGCAGCTTGGCCGAACAGGGGTTCTACGAGCAGTACTTC. As protein: CASSLAEQGFYEQYF.

In this sample, this clonotype turned up a few times. The V and J genes are TRBV20-1 and TRBJ1-4, with no clear D. This CDR3 is built from 15 residues. Trimming left V 3 bases short and J 4 bases short, with 15 bases between. CDR1 and CDR2 from the germline V gene are DFQATT and SNEGSKA (reference sequence). The DNA for the CDR3 is TGCAGTGCTAGCCATACCTTGGGGTTTAATGAAAAACTGTTTTTT. Protein sequence: CSASHTLGFNEKLFF.

This sequence joins TRBV5-1 and TRBJ1-2; D is perhaps TRBD1 (6 bases). The germline V and J ends were trimmed by 3 bases and 7 bases, with 16 bases remaining between them. CDR3 length: 14 amino acids. Looked up from germline, CDR1 is SGHRS and CDR2 is YFSETQ. This chain's CDR3 is CASSSTQTGSGYTF. DNA of the CDR3: TGCGCCAGCAGCTCAACGCAAACAGGGTCTGGCTACACCTTC.

There are many counts of this clonotype. CDR3 sequence reads: CSVAIQRGRTDTQYF. Written as DNA, the CDR3 is TGCAGCGTTGCAATCCAAAGGGGACGAACAGATACGCAGTATTTT. The chain uses TRBV29-1 and TRBJ2-3; D is possibly TRBD1 or TRBD2 (5 bases each). CDR3 size: 15 residues. V lost 4 bases, J lost 3 bases, and 17 bases lay in between. The germline CDR1 and CDR2 sequences are SQVTM and ANQGSEA.

Many counts were recorded for this clonotype. The CDR3 DNA reads as TGTGCCAGCAGTCCCCTCTCCGGATGGGCCCAGCATTTT. Translated, it gives CASSPLSGWAQHF. The V call is TRBV12-3 or TRBV12-4, the J call TRBJ1-5; D is ambiguous. The CDR3 spans 13 residues. V was pared by 5 bases and J by 11 bases, with 16 bases between.

This clonotype was found a few times. The chain uses TRBV12-3 or TRBV12-4 and TRBJ1-6, with TRBD1 matching 7 bases. The CDR3 is 12 residues long. With 5 bases clipped from V and 10 bases from J, the junction kept 2 bases outside the gene matches. In DNA form, the CDR3 reads TGTGCCAGCAGTATCAGGGGGTCACCCCTCCACTTT. Its translation: CASSIRGSPLHF.

This clonotype was seen many times. The chain combines TRBV5-1 with TRBJ2-7; TRBD2 is a possible D gene (5 bases). The V end lost 1 base, the J end lost 3 bases, and 8 bases lay between the germline ends. The CDR3 totals 13 residues. Germline V CDR1 and CDR2: SGHRS, YFSETQ. As DNA, the CDR3 is TGCGCCAGCAGCTTGAGCGGTAACTACGAGCAGTACTTC. It translates to CASSLSGNYEQYF.

The CDR3 bases are TGTGCCAGCAGTTTAAGCGGGGGACGTTCGGGCTATGGCTACACCTTC. Its protein is CASSLSGGRSGYGYTF. The genes are TRBV28 and TRBJ1-2; possibly TRBD1 for D (5 bases). Germline CDR1 MDHEN, CDR2 SYDVKM. The CDR3 totals 16 residues. Trimming stripped 2 bases from V and 4 bases from J, with 17 bases between.

The V gene is TRBV5-6, the J gene TRBJ1-3, with D unclear. Deletions cut 5 bases from V and 0 bases from J, with 9 bases between. Per germline, CDR1 SGHDT and CDR2 YYEEEE. This CDR3 is 14 amino acids long. The chain's CDR3 is CASRKSGSGNTIYF. The DNA of the CDR3 is TGTGCCAGCAGAAAAAGTGGCTCTGGAAACACCATATATTTT. Supplemented by reference TRBV5-6 and TRBJ1-3, the full variable domain reads DAGVTQSPTHLIKTRGQQVTLRCSPKSGHDTVSWYQQALGQGPQFIFQYYEEEERQRGNFPDRFSGHQFPNYSSELNVNALLLGDSALYLCASRKSGSGNTIYFGEGSWLTVV.